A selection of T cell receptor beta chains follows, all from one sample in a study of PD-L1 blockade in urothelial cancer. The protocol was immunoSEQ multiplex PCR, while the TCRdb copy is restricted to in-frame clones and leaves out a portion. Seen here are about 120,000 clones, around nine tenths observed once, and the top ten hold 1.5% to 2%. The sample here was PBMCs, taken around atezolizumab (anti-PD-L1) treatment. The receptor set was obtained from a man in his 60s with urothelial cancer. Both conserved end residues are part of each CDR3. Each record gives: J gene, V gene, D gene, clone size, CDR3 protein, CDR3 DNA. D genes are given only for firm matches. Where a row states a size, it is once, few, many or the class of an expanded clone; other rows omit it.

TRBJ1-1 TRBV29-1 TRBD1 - CSVHGTGNTEAFF TGCAGCGTCCATGGGACAGGGAACACTGAAGCTTTCTTT
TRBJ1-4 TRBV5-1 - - CASSSAAGFGQEKLFF TGCGCCAGCAGCTCGGCAGCAGGGTTCGGACAGGAAAAACTGTTTTTT
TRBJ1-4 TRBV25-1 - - CASSEMGGRGEKLFF TGTGCCAGCAGTGAAATGGGGGGACGCGGTGAAAAACTGTTTTTT
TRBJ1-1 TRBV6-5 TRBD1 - CASSYPTGGNTEAFF TGTGCCAGCAGTTATCCTACAGGGGGGAACACTGAAGCTTTCTTT
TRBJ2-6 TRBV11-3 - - CASSLVSGANVLTF TGTGCCAGCAGCTTAGTGTCGGGGGCCAACGTCCTGACTTTC
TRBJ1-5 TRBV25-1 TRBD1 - CASSDYRDSGPQHF TGTGCCAGCAGTGATTACCGGGACAGCGGTCCCCAGCATTTT
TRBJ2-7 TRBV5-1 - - CASSLAEYEQYF TGCGCCAGCAGCTTGGCAGAATACGAGCAGTACTTC
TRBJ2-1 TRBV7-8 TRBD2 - CASSHKRSGMSDEQFF TGTGCCAGCAGTCACAAGCGTAGCGGGATGAGCGATGAGCAGTTCTTC
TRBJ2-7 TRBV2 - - CASSEETANEQYF TGTGCCAGCAGTGAGGAGACAGCCAACGAGCAGTACTTC
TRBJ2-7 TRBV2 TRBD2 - CASSDDGSGLAGVKLQYF TGTGCCAGCAGTGATGACGGATCGGGACTAGCGGGAGTTAAGCTGCAGTACTTC
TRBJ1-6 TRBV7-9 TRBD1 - CASSLAQGTDSPLHF TGTGCCAGCAGCTTAGCGCAGGGGACAGATTCACCCCTCCACTTT
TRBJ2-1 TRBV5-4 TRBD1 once CASSLDRGHNEQFF TGTGCCAGCAGCTTGGACAGGGGCCACAATGAGCAGTTCTTC
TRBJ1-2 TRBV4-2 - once CASSQDFTGPGYGYTF TGTGCCAGCAGCCAAGATTTTACAGGGCCGGGCTATGGCTACACCTTC
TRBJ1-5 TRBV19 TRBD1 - CASTRDRVNQPQHF TGTGCCAGCACCCGGGACAGGGTCAATCAGCCCCAGCATTTT
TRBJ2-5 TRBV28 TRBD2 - CASSDGLAETQYF TGTGCCAGCAGTGACGGACTAGCAGAGACCCAGTACTTC
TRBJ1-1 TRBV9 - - CASSNQGQNTEAFF TGTGCCAGCAGCAACCAAGGACAGAACACTGAAGCTTTCTTT
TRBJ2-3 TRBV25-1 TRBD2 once CASSESRLATGAADTQYF TGTGCCAGCAGTGAATCACGACTAGCCACGGGAGCAGCAGATACGCAGTATTTT
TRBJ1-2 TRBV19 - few CASSIEQGPDGYTF TGTGCCAGTAGTATAGAGCAGGGTCCCGATGGCTACACCTTC
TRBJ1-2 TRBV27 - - CASSFAGAGGYTF TGTGCCAGCAGTTTTGCGGGGGCGGGTGGCTACACCTTC
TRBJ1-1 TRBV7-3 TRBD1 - CASSSTGDNTEAFF TGTGCCAGCAGCAGTACAGGGGACAACACTGAAGCTTTCTTT
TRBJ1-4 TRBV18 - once CASSPVRGQGEKLFF TGTGCCAGCTCACCAGTACGCGGACAAGGTGAAAAACTGTTTTTT